The TCR beta chain under discussion was sequenced for a study of T cells in women clearing cervical HPV infection. Study-level information: Case blood was drawn a median about 150 days after lesion detection. Study-level results: Cases carried less TRBV6-7 than controls: about 0.1% versus 0.15%.

The CDR3 runs 15 residues. In germline, CDR1 is DFQATT, CDR2 SNEGSKA (reference sequence). With 5 bases clipped from V and 3 bases from J, the junction kept 11 bases outside the gene matches. A word on this clone: No antigen is known for it. Read data end 3 residues before the CDR3 end; the end is taken from the germline J gene.

Repertoires were generated with immunoSEQ multiplex PCR, while TCRdb's copy carries only in-frame clones and drops some. The specimen's table records under 50,000 clones. Input material: blood buffy coat. This chain joins TRBV20-1 and TRBJ2-7; 9 bases match TRBD2. This TCR came from a woman aged 18 to 75 with a cervical HPV16 infection that either progressed to CIN3+ or cleared (not recorded which). CDR3 DNA, as far as it was read: TGCAGTGCTTCGCCACTTTTAGCGGGGGTCTACGAG. Protein sequence: CSASPLLAGVYE. The full CDR3 reads CSASPLLAGVYEQYF.